The entry that follows covers one TCR beta chain sequence. Trimming at V came to 4 bases and at J to 5 bases, leaving 3 bases not matched to a gene. This CDR3 region has 15 residues. From germline, CDR1 is SGHTA and CDR2 FQGTGA. Time point: newly diagnosed GD, antithyroid drugs for less than 3 months. Researchers made the TCR library from RNA that was extracted from PBMCs. This specimen comes from a study of regulatory T cells in long-lasting Graves disease. For TCR beta, libraries came from iRepertoire HTBI primers and Arm-PCR of CDR3 regions. TCRdb re-derived calls from the multiplex PCR reads in MiXCR, one entry per CDR3 protein. In the table there are about 350,000 distinct CDR3 sequences, roughly 16% of which are singletons. The data were also submitted as part of a second study, on T cells in Graves' hyperthyroidism and ophthalmopathy.

The genes are TRBV7-3 and TRBJ2-2, with 11 bases aligning to TRBD1. The input for sequencing was peripheral blood mononuclear cells (PBMCs), taken at new diagnosis, from a patient treated with antithyroid drugs. The sequence came from a woman between 18 and 29 years old with Graves disease. CDR3 in DNA: TGTGCCAGCAGCTATGGACAGGGGGCAACCGGGGAGCTGTTTTTT. It is translated as CASSYGQGATGELFF.